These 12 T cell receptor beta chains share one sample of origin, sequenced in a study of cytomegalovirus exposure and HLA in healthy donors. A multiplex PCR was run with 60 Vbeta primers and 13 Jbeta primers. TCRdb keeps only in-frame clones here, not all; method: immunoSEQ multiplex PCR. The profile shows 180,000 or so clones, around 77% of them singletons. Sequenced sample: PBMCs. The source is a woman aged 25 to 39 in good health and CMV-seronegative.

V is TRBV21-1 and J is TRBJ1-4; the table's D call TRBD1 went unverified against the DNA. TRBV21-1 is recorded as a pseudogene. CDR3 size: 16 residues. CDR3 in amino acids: CASISPWAGDPEKLFF. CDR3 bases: TGTGCCAGCATCTCTCCCTGGGCAGGGGATCCTGAAAAACTGTTTTTT.

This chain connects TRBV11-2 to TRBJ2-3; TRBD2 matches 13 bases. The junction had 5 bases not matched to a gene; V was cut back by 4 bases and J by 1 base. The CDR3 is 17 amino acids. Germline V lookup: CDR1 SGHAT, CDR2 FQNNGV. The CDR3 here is CASSSRGLAGGTDTQYF. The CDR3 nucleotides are TGTGCCAGCAGCTCGAGAGGACTAGCGGGGGGCACAGATACGCAGTATTTT.

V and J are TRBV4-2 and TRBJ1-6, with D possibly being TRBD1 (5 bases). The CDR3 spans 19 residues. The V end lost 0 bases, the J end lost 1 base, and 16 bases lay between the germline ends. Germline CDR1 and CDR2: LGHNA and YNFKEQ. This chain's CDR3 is CASSQEIRGVGSYNSPLHF. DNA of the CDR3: TGTGCCAGCAGCCAAGAAATTCGGGGGGTCGGGTCCTATAATTCACCCCTCCACTTT.

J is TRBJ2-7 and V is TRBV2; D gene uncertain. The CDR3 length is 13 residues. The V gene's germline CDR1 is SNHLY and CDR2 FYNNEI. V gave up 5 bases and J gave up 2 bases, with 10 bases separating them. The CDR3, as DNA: TGTGCCAGCAGTCTAACTCTTACCTACGAGCAGTACTTC. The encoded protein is CASSLTLTYEQYF.

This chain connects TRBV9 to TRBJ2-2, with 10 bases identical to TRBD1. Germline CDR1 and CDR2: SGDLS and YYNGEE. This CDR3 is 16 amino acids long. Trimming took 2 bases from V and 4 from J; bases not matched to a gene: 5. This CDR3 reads CASSVQGQGFTGELFF. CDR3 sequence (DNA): TGTGCCAGCAGCGTCCAGGGACAGGGGTTCACCGGGGAGCTGTTTTTT.

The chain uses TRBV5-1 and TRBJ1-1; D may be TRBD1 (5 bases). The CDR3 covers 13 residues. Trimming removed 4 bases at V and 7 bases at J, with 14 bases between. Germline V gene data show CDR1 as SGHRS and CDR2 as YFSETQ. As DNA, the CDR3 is TGCGCCAGCAGCACGGACGGCCAGGGTGAAGCTTTCTTT. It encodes CASSTDGQGEAFF.

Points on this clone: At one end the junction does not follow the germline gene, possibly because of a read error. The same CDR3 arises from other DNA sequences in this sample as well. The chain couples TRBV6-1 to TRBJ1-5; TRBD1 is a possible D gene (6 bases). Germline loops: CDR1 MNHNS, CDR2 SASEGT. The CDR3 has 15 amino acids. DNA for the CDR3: TGCGCCAGCAGTGAAGGGGGACACCAAAATCAGCCCCAGCATTTT. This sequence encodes CASSEGGHQNQPQHF.

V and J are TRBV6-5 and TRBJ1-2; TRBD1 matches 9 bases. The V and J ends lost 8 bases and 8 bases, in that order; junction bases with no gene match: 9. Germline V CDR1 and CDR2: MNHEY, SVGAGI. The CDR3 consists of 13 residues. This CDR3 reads CASLGTGSRGYTF. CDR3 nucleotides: TGTGCCAGCCTAGGGACAGGGTCACGAGGCTACACCTTC.

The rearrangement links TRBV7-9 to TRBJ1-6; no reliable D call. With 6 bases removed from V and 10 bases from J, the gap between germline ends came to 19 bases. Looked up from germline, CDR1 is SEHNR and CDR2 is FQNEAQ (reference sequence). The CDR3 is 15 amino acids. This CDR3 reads CASRGDWEASSPLHF. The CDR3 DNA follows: TGTGCCAGCAGGGGAGACTGGGAAGCATCCTCACCCCTCCACTTT. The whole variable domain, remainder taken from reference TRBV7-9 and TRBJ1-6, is DTGVSQNPRHKITKRGQNVTFRCDPISEHNRLYWYRQTLGQGPEFLTYFQNEAQLEKSRLLSDRFSAERPKGSFSTLEIQRTEQGDSAMYLCASRGDWEASSPLHFGNGTRLTVT.

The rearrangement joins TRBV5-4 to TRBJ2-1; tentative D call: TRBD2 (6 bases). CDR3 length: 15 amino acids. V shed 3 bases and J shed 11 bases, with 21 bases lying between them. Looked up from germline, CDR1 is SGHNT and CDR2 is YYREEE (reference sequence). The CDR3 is CASSSVSGLPNKQFF. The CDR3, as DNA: TGTGCCAGCAGCTCGGTGTCGGGACTTCCAAATAAGCAGTTCTTC.

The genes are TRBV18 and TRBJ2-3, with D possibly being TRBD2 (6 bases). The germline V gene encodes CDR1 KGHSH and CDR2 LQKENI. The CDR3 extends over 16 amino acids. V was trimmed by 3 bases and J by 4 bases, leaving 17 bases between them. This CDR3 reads CASSPPRERRADTQYF. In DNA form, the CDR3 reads TGTGCCAGCTCACCCCCCCGGGAGCGCAGGGCAGATACGCAGTATTTT.

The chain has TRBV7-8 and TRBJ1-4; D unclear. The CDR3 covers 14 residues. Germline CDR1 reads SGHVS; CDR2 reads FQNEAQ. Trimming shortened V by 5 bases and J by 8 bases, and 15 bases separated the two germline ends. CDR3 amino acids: CASSPGPKREKLFF. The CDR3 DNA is TGTGCCAGCAGCCCTGGTCCCAAGAGGGAAAAACTGTTTTTT.